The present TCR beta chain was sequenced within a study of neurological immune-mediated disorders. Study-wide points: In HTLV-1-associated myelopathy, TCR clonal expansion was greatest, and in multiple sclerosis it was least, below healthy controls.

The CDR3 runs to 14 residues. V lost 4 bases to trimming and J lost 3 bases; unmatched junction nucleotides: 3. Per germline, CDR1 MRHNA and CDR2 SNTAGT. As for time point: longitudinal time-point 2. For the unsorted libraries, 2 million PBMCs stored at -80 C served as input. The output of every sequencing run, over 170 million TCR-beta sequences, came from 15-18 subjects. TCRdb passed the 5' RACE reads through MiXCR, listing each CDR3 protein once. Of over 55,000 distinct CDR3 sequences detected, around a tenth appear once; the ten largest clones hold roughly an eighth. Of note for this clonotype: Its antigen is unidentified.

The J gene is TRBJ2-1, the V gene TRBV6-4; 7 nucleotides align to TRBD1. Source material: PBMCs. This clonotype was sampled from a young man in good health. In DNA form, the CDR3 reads TGTGCCAGCAGTGGGACAGGATACTACAATGAGCAGTTCTTC. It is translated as CASSGTGYYNEQFF.